This is a list of T cell receptor beta chains from one sample in a study of CD8+ T cells in alopecia areata. Sequencing used immunoSEQ multiplex PCR; TCRdb keeps in-frame clones, though not all of them. The sample holds around 250,000 clones, roughly two thirds seen once. This sample comprised CD4+ T cells sorted from blood, obtained at week 0. These receptors all stem from a human donor with alopecia areata. The CDR3 runs from the conserved cysteine through the conserved F or W. Each record gives: CDR3 DNA, CDR3 protein, J gene, clone size, V gene, D gene. D genes are given only for firm matches. Clone size is not always given. Where it is, it says once, few, many or a class for expanded clones.

TGTGCCAGCAGCTTGCAGGGGGACTCCTACGAGCAGTACTTC | CASSLQGDSYEQYF | TRBJ2-7 | - | TRBV13 | TRBD1
TGTGCCTGGGAACAGGGCGGAAAACTGTTTTTT | CAWEQGGKLFF | TRBJ1-4 | few | TRBV30 | -
TGTGCCAGCAGTGGTAGGAGCTATGGCTACACCTTC | CASSGRSYGYTF | TRBJ1-2 | once | TRBV2 | -
TGTGCCAGCTCACCACCAGGCCAAAGCTCCTATAATTCACCCCTCCACTTT | CASSPPGQSSYNSPLHF | TRBJ1-6 | - | TRBV18 | -
TGTGCCAGCAGTTCACGCCGGGACACACTCCCCATGTCCGGCTACACCTTC | CASSSRRDTLPMSGYTF | TRBJ1-2 | - | TRBV27 | -
TGTGCCAGCAGCCAAACCGCAGGGGCTACCAATCAGCCCCAGCATTTT | CASSQTAGATNQPQHF | TRBJ1-5 | few | TRBV4-2 | -
TGCGCCAGCAGCCAGGCGAACAGGGTGTGGGCTTTCTTT | CASSQANRVWAFF | TRBJ1-1 | - | TRBV4-3 | -
TGTGCCAGCAGCTTGGGTGTTCATGAAAAACTGTTTTTT | CASSLGVHEKLFF | TRBJ1-4 | - | TRBV27 | -
TGTGCCAGCAGCTTGAGGACAGGGGACACTGAAGCTTTCTTT | CASSLRTGDTEAFF | TRBJ1-1 | - | TRBV7-9 | TRBD1
TGCAGCGGAGATCAGGGTTCGAACACTGAAGCTTTCTTT | CSGDQGSNTEAFF | TRBJ1-1 | - | TRBV29-1 | -
TGTGCCTGGAGTGTATCTGGGGTGAACACTGAAGCTTTCTTT | CAWSVSGVNTEAFF | TRBJ1-1 | few | TRBV30 | -
TGCGCCAGCAGCCCCCGGGACAGGGTTGATTCCGGGGCCAACGTCCTGACTTTC | CASSPRDRVDSGANVLTF | TRBJ2-6 | - | TRBV5-1 | TRBD1
TGCAGCGTTGGGGGGGACTACGAGCAGTACTTC | CSVGGDYEQYF | TRBJ2-7 | - | TRBV29-1 | -
TGCAGTGCTAGGGCGCGAAACACCATATATTTT | CSARARNTIYF | TRBJ1-3 | - | TRBV20-1 | -
TGCAGCGTGTCCCTGCGGTACTATGGCTACACCTTC | CSVSLRYYGYTF | TRBJ1-2 | - | TRBV29-1 | -
TGTGCCAGCAGTGGGCAAGATGAGCAGTTCTTC | CASSGQDEQFF | TRBJ2-1 | - | TRBV2 | -
TGTGCCAGCAGTGAAGTTCTCTGGGGTTCGACAGATACGCAGTATTTT | CASSEVLWGSTDTQYF | TRBJ2-3 | - | TRBV2 | -
TGTGCCAGTAGTTGGGGGCCATCTGAAGAGCAGTTCTTC | CASSWGPSEEQFF | TRBJ2-1 | - | TRBV19 | -
TGTGCCAGCAGCTTAGAATGGTCTAGCGGGGGGCAGGATACGCAGTATTTT | CASSLEWSSGGQDTQYF | TRBJ2-3 | - | TRBV7-8 | TRBD2
TGCGCCAGCACTCCATGGGGGCCGGACTACAATGAGCAGTTCTTC | CASTPWGPDYNEQFF | TRBJ2-1 | - | TRBV5-1 | -
TGTGCCAGCAGTGAAGGACGGGAGATTCAGTACTTC | CASSEGREIQYF | TRBJ2-4 | once | TRBV6-1 | -
TGTGCCAGCAGCTCGAACAATCAGCCCCAGCATTTT | CASSSNNQPQHF | TRBJ1-5 | - | TRBV7-2 | -
TGCAGTGCTTGGACAGAATACGAGCAGTACTTC | CSAWTEYEQYF | TRBJ2-7 | few | TRBV20-1 | -
TGTGCCTGGGCCCCCGCGGGGCGGAGAGACGAGCAGTACTTC | CAWAPAGRRDEQYF | TRBJ2-7 | once | TRBV30 | -